This T cell receptor beta chain was profiled in a study of neurological immune-mediated disorders. Study outcomes and limitations: The absence of any CDR3 amino acid sequence shared by expanded clones across subjects suggests that repertoires were private in all groups. Multiple sclerosis was found to have the least TCR clonal expansion, below healthy controls, and HTLV-1-associated myelopathy the most.

This clonotype was counted many times. Its antigen is undetermined. Unsorted libraries were prepared from 2 million PBMCs held at -80 C. V lost 5 bases and J lost 1, with 15 bases in between. The CDR3 is 16 amino acids. Germline-derived CDR1 and CDR2 are SSHAT and FNYEAQ (reference sequence). The authors produced cDNA by 5'RACE using 10-nucleotide random UMIs. TCRdb reprocessed the 5' RACE reads via MiXCR and lists one record per CDR3 protein. Of 36,000 or so distinct CDR3 sequences listed, under 13% were seen once; the top ten hold 5.5% to 7%. V is TRBV7-7 and J is TRBJ2-1; D possibly matches TRBD1 or TRBD2 (5 bases each). The specimen sequenced was PBMCs. The clonotype was recovered from a woman younger than 45 with HTLV-1-associated myelopathy (HAM/TSP). In nucleotides, the CDR3 is TGTGCCAGCAGCAGGGTTCGAGGGACGTCCTACAATGAGCAGTTCTTC. This codes for CASSRVRGTSYNEQFF.